The 25 T cell receptor beta chains listed next were all sequenced from one sample in a study of shared clonotypes between healthy human individuals. Naive CD8 cells comprised CD45RO-negative, CCR7-positively selected cells, excluding terminally differentiated effector memory CD45RA+ cells. TCRdb's copy holds only in-frame clones and misses some; the assay was immunoSEQ multiplex PCR. The table shows just over 2,000,000 clones, with less than 95% occurring only once. The sequencing input was naive CD8+ T cells sorted from blood. The source of these receptors is a man between 18 and 29 years old in good health.

The chain links TRBV4-1 to TRBJ2-7; TRBD2 agrees at 11 bases. Trimming removed 3 bases from V and 2 bases from J; junction bases left unmatched: 6. Germline V gene lookup returns CDR1 MGHRA and CDR2 YSYEKL. The CDR3 consists of 16 residues. CDR3 protein: CASSQAIAGGPYEQYF. The DNA for the CDR3 is TGCGCCAGCAGCCAGGCAATAGCGGGAGGGCCCTACGAGCAGTACTTC.

The V and J genes are TRBV15 and TRBJ1-4; no clear D gene. Germline V gene data show CDR1 as LNHNV and CDR2 as YYDKDF (reference sequence). The CDR3 is 11 amino acids. V was cut by 6 bases and J by 11 bases, with 10 bases left in between. The CDR3 reads CATRVGEKLFF. The CDR3 nucleotides read TGTGCCACCAGGGTCGGGGAGAAACTGTTTTTT. Drawing the rest from reference TRBV15 and TRBJ1-4, the complete variable domain is DAMVIQNPRYQVTQFGKPVTLSCSQTLNHNVMYWYQQKSSQAPKLLFHYYDKDFNNEADTPDNFQSRRPNTSFCFLDIRSPGLGDTAMYLCATRVGEKLFFGSGTQLSVL.

The chain joins TRBV11-2 to TRBJ2-1, with 16 bases lining up with TRBD2. Germline values: CDR1 SGHAT, CDR2 FQNNGV. The length of the CDR3 is 19 residues. V was clipped by 3 bases and J by 2 bases; unmatched bases: 7. The CDR3 coding sequence is TGTGCCAGCAGCTTGAGGGGACTAGCGGGAGGGGGTACCTACAATGAGCAGTTCTTC. This translates into CASSLRGLAGGGTYNEQFF.

This chain joins TRBV6-1 and TRBJ2-7; a possible D gene is TRBD1 (6 bases). From germline, CDR1 is MNHNS and CDR2 SASEGT. The CDR3 covers 14 residues. Deletions cut 3 bases from V and 3 bases from J, with 12 bases between. In DNA, the CDR3 is TGTGCCAGCAGTGAGGGGGCTAAGGGCTACGAGCAGTACTTC. Translation: CASSEGAKGYEQYF.

This clone was observed a single time. The rearrangement joins TRBV4-1 to TRBJ2-1, with D perhaps assigned TRBD1 or TRBD2 (5 bases each). Germline CDR1 reads MGHRA; CDR2 reads YSYEKL. Trimming cost V 0 bases and J 11 bases, with 14 bases left between them. CDR3 length: 14 residues. The CDR3 here is CASSQDEWWGQQFF. As DNA, the CDR3 is TGCGCCAGCAGCCAAGACGAATGGTGGGGACAGCAGTTCTTC.

The V and J genes are TRBV10-2 and TRBJ1-5; D is possibly TRBD1 (5 bases). Trimming cost V 6 bases and J 5 bases, with 8 bases left between them. This CDR3 comprises 12 residues. The germline CDR1 and CDR2 sequences are WSHSY and SAAADI. The CDR3 nucleotides are TGCGCCAGCAGGCAGGGCGATCAGCCCCAGCATTTT. As protein: CASRQGDQPQHF.

The chain links TRBV7-9 to TRBJ1-2, with TRBD1 identical over 7 bases. Trimming cost V 5 bases and J 8 bases; bases outside gene matches: 14. CDR1 SEHNR and CDR2 FQNEAQ come from the germline V gene (reference sequence). The CDR3 consists of 15 residues. CDR3: CASSITDRDFGGYTF. Written as DNA, the CDR3 is TGTGCCAGCAGCATAACTGACAGGGATTTCGGCGGCTACACCTTC.

This chain joins TRBV6-5 and TRBJ1-1, with a possible D match to TRBD1 (6 bases). The CDR3 length is 13 residues. Germline V gene data show CDR1 as MNHEY and CDR2 as SVGAGI. The V and J ends lost 6 bases and 4 bases respectively, with 12 bases between them. The CDR3 DNA reads as TGTGCCAGCAGCCCTGGGGGGGCCACTGAAGCTTTCTTT. The encoded protein is CASSPGGATEAFF.

This rearrangement joins TRBV5-1 to TRBJ1-3; D uncertain. Looked up from germline, CDR1 is SGHRS and CDR2 is YFSETQ. This CDR3 has 11 residues. Trimming removed 7 bases from V and 2 bases from J, with 4 bases in between. In DNA, the CDR3 is TGCGCCAGCTTCGCTGGAAACACCATATATTTT. Protein sequence: CASFAGNTIYF.

The chain recombines TRBV5-4 with TRBJ2-7; 9 bases are a match to TRBD2. The junction had 6 bases not matched to a gene; V was cut back by 0 bases and J by 5 bases. In germline, CDR1 is SGHNT, CDR2 YYREEE (reference sequence). The CDR3 covers 15 residues. The CDR3 spells CASSLDSGRSDEQYF. CDR3 DNA sequence: TGTGCCAGCAGCTTGGATAGCGGGAGATCGGACGAGCAGTACTTC. The whole variable domain, remainder taken from reference TRBV5-4 and TRBJ2-7, is ETGVTQSPTHLIKTRGQQVTLRCSSQSGHNTVSWYQQALGQGPQFIFQYYREEENGRGNFPPRFSGLQFPNYSSELNVNALELDDSALYLCASSLDSGRSDEQYFGPGTRLTVT.

This CDR3 is CASSFPGRANEQFF. In nucleotides, the CDR3 is TGTGCCAGCAGTTTCCCAGGGAGGGCCAATGAGCAGTTCTTC. J is TRBJ2-1 and V is TRBV27; TRBD2 matches 7 bases. The trim removed 3 bases at V and 6 bases at J, leaving 5 bases unmatched. This CDR3 contains 14 residues. The germline CDR1 and CDR2 sequences are MNHEY and SMNVEV (reference sequence).

In this sample, this clone turned up a few times. The rearrangement uses TRBV28 and TRBJ2-1; D remains ambiguous. CDR1 and CDR2 (germline): MDHEN, SYDVKM. The CDR3 covers 12 residues. Deletions cut 3 bases from V and 5 bases from J, with 5 bases between. The CDR3 bases are TGTGCCAGCAGTTTTACGAACAATGAGCAGTTCTTC. Its protein product is CASSFTNNEQFF.

This rearrangement joins TRBV5-1 to TRBJ1-1; tentatively, D is TRBD1 (5 bases). This CDR3 region has 12 residues. In germline, CDR1 is SGHRS, CDR2 YFSETQ. Trimming pared 5 bases from V and 11 bases from J, leaving 16 bases between. The CDR3 here is CASSPPGPEAFF. CDR3 sequence (DNA): TGCGCCAGCAGTCCTCCGGGGCCGGAGGCTTTCTTT.

The V call is TRBV11-2, the J call TRBJ2-7, with D possibly being TRBD2 (7 bases). The CDR3 is 15 amino acids. The V end was cut by 5 bases, the J end by 1 base, with 15 bases between. The germline gives CDR1 SGHAT, CDR2 FQNNGV. The CDR3 nucleotides are TGTGCCAGCAGCCAGGGGCGGGGGCCTTCCTACGAGCAGTACTTC. Translating gives CASSQGRGPSYEQYF.

V and J are TRBV6-6 and TRBJ1-4, with 8 bases aligning to TRBD1. J lost 3 bases, V lost 7 bases, and 7 bases had no gene match. The germline V gene has CDR1 MNHNY and CDR2 SVGAGI (reference sequence). This CDR3 contains 15 residues. The DNA of the CDR3 is TGTGCCAGCATCGACCTGGACAGGGCTAATGAAAAACTGTTTTTT. It encodes CASIDLDRANEKLFF.

V usage is TRBV7-9 and J usage is TRBJ2-5, with D perhaps matching TRBD1 or TRBD2 (5 bases each). V gave up 1 base and J gave up 2 bases, with 20 bases separating them. The CDR3 consists of 18 residues. Germline lookup yields CDR1 SEHNR and CDR2 FQNEAQ (reference sequence). The chain's CDR3 is CASSLDRDEGDPQETQYF. CDR3 in DNA: TGTGCCAGCAGCTTAGATCGCGATGAAGGGGACCCGCAAGAGACCCAGTACTTC.

This rearrangement joins TRBV6-5 to TRBJ1-2; D may be TRBD1 (5 bases). Germline V lookup: CDR1 MNHEY, CDR2 SVGAGI. Trimming stripped 7 bases from V and 3 bases from J, with 15 bases between. The CDR3 consists of 14 residues. The CDR3 reads CASTQQGTDYGYTF. The CDR3 DNA follows: TGTGCCAGCACCCAACAAGGGACGGACTATGGCTACACCTTC.

This clone was seen just once. The chain carries TRBV10-3 and TRBJ2-3; TRBD2 matches 10 bases. The CDR3 length is 15 residues. Germline loops: CDR1 ENHRY, CDR2 SYGVKD. The V gene end was trimmed by 5 bases and the J gene end by 4 bases; junction bases not matched to a gene: 6. The CDR3 reads CAISISGGQADTQYF. Written as DNA, the CDR3 is TGTGCCATCAGTATTAGCGGGGGGCAAGCAGATACGCAGTATTTT.

The gene calls are TRBV27 and TRBJ2-3; D remains ambiguous. The CDR3 spans 13 residues. V lost 2 bases and J 6 bases, leaving 9 bases between the germline ends. Per the germline V gene, CDR1 is MNHEY and CDR2 is SMNVEV (reference sequence). CDR3 loop: CASSLEGDDTQYF. The CDR3 coding sequence is TGTGCCAGCAGTTTAGAAGGAGACGATACGCAGTATTTT.

In its sample, this clone was seen a few times. J is TRBJ2-1 and V is TRBV25-1; TRBD2 matches 8 bases. Germline V gene lookup returns CDR1 MGHDK and CDR2 SYGVNS. With 2 bases clipped from V and 2 bases from J, the junction kept 2 bases outside the gene matches. CDR3 length: 15 amino acids. The CDR3 sequence is CASSETGGPYNEQFF. The CDR3 DNA follows: TGTGCCAGCAGTGAAACGGGAGGGCCCTACAATGAGCAGTTCTTC. The variable domain in full, completed from reference TRBV25-1 and TRBJ2-1, reads EADIYQTPRYLVIGTGKKITLECSQTMGHDKMYWYQQDPGMELHLIHYSYGVNSTEKGDLSSESTVSRIRTEHFPLTLESARPSHTSQYLCASSETGGPYNEQFFGPGTRLTVL.

Points on this clone: Different DNA sequences within this sample yield the same CDR3. This sequence joins TRBV6-1 and TRBJ1-5; TRBD1 aligns across 7 bases. The CDR3 length is 14 residues. V shed 2 bases and J 5 bases; nucleotides not matched to a gene: 3. The germline V gene encodes CDR1 MNHNS and CDR2 SASEGT. This chain's CDR3 is CASSERTGDQPQHF. The CDR3 nucleotides read TGTGCCAGCAGTGAAAGGACAGGAGATCAGCCCCAGCATTTT.

This sequence joins TRBV6-5 and TRBJ1-2; unclear D gene. Trimming cost V 6 bases and J 6 bases, with 20 bases left between them. Germline CDR1 reads MNHEY; CDR2 reads SVGAGI. The CDR3 has 15 residues. The CDR3 nucleotides read TGTGCCAGCAGGGTCACGGTAGGGTTCGATGATGGCTACACCTTC. It encodes CASRVTVGFDDGYTF.

The chain is built from TRBV6-1 and TRBJ2-1; D not certain. Trimming took off 4 bases at V and 6 bases at J, with 10 bases between the two ends. The V gene's germline CDR1 is MNHNS and CDR2 SASEGT. The CDR3 loop spans 13 amino acids. CDR3 region: CASSAYLGNEQFF. The CDR3 DNA follows: TGTGCCAGCAGTGCCTACCTTGGCAATGAGCAGTTCTTC.

On this clone: The same CDR3 is also encoded by other DNA sequences in this sample. The V and J genes are TRBV27 and TRBJ2-3; unclear D gene. The V end lost 6 bases, the J end lost 0 bases, and 7 bases lay between the germline ends. The CDR3 is 13 amino acids. The germline CDR1 and CDR2 sequences are MNHEY and SMNVEV (reference sequence). CDR3 sequence: CASSLSSTDTQYF. In DNA form, the CDR3 reads TGTGCCAGCAGCCTAAGTAGCACAGATACGCAGTATTTT.

The chain is built from TRBV5-4 and TRBJ2-7; D unclear. V gave up 3 bases and J gave up 2 bases, with 12 bases separating them. This CDR3 region has 14 residues. Germline loops: CDR1 SGHNT, CDR2 YYREEE (reference sequence). The CDR3 sequence: CASSSWDYPYEQYF. DNA of the CDR3: TGTGCCAGCAGCTCATGGGATTACCCCTACGAGCAGTACTTC.